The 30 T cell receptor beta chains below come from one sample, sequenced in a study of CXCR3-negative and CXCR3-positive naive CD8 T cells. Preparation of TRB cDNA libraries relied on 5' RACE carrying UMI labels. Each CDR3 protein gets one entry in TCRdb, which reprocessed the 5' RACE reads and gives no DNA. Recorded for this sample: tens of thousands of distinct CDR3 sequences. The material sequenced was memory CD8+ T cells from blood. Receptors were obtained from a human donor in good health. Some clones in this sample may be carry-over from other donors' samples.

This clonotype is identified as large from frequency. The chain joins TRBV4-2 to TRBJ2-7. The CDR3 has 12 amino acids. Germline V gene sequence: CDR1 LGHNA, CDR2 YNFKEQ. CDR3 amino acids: CASSQGFSEQYF.

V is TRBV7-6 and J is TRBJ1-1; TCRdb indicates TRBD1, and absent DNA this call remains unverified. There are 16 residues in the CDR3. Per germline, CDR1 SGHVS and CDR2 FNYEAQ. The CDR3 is CASSLGQGALTTEAFF. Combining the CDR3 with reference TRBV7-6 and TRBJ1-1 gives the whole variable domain GAGVSQSPRYKVTKRGQDVALRCDPISGHVSLYWYRQALGQGPEFLTYFNYEAQQDKSGLPNDRFSAERPEGSISTLTIQRTEQRDSAMYRCASSLGQGALTTEAFFGQGTRLTVV.

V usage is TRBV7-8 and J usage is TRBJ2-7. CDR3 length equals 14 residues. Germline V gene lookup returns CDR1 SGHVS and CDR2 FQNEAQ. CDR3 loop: CASSSGTAIYEQYF.

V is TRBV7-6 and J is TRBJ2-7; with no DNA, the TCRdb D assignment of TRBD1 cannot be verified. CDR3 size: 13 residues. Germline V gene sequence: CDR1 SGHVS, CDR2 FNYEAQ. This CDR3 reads CASSSNSRASQYF.

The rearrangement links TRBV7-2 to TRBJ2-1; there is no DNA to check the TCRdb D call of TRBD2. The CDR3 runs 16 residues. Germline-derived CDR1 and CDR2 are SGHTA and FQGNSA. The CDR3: CASSLAFLAGANEQFF. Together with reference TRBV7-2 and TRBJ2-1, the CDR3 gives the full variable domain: GAGVSQSPSNKVTEKGKDVELRCDPISGHTALYWYRQSLGQGLEFLIYFQGNSAPDKSGLPSDRFSAERTGGSVSTLTIQRTQQEDSAVYLCASSLAFLAGANEQFFGPGTRLTVL.

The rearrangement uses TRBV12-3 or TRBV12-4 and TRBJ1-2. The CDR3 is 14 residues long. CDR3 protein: CASRGIVPNYGYTF.

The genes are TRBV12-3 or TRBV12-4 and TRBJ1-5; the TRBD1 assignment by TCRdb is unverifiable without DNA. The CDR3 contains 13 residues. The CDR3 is CASSPAPGLLQHF.

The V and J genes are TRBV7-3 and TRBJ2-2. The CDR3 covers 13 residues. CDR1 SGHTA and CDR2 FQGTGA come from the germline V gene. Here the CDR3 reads CASSSPMDGELFF.

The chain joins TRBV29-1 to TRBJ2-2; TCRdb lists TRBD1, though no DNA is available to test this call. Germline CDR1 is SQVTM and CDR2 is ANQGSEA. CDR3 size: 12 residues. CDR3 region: CSARTGPGELFF.

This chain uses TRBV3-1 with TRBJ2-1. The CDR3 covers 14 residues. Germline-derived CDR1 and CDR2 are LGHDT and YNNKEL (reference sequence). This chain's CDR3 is CASSPTISYNEQFF.

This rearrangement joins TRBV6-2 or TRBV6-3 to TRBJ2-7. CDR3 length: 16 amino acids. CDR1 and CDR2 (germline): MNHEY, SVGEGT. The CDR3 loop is CASSLAVGSYFYEQYF.

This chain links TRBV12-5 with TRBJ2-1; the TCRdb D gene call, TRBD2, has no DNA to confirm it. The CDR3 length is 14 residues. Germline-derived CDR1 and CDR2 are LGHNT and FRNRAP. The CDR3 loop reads CASGLAGGPFEQFF.

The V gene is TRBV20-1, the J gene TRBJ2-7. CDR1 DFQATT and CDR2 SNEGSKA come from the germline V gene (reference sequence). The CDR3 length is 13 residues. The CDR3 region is CSAMYLSSYEQYF.

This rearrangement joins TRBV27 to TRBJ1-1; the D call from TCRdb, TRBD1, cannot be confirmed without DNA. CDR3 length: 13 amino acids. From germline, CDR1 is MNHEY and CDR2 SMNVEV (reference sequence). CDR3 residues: CASLSTGGTEAFF.

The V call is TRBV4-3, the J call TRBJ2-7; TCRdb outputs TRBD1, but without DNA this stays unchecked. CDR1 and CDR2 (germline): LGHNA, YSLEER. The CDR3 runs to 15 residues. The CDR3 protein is CASSQKVTGGYEQYF.

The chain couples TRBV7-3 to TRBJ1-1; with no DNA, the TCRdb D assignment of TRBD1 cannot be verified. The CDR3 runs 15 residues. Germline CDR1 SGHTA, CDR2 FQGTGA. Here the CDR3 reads CASSLIGGANTEAFF.

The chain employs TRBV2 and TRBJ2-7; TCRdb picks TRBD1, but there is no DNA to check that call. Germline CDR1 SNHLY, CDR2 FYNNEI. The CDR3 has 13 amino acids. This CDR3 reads CASSEVQGYEQYF.

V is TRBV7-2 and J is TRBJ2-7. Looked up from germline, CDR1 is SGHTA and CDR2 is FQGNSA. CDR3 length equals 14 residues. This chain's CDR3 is CASSQAAFTYEQYF.

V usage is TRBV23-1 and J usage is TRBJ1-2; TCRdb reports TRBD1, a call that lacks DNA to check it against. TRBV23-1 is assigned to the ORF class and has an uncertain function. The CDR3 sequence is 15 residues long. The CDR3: CASSQSGHRGDGYTF.

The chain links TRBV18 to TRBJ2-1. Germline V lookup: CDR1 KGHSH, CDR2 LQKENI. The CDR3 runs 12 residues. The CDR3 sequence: CASSPPGDEQFF.

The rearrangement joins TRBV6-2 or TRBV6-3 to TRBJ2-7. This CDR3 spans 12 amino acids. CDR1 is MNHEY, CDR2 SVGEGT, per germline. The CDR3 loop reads CASMGSSYEQYF.

The CDR3 sequence: CASRANTEAFF. The rearrangement joins TRBV27 to TRBJ1-1. The CDR3 extends over 11 amino acids. Germline loops: CDR1 MNHEY, CDR2 SMNVEV (reference sequence).

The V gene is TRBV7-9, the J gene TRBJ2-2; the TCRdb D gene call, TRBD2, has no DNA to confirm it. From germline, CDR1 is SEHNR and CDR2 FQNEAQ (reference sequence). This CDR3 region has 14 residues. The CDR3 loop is CASSPSGNTGELFF.

This CDR3 reads CSARDLGTGDYYEQYF. The V and J genes are TRBV20-1 and TRBJ2-7; the D call from TCRdb, TRBD1, cannot be confirmed without DNA. This CDR3 contains 16 residues. The germline gives CDR1 DFQATT, CDR2 SNEGSKA (reference sequence).

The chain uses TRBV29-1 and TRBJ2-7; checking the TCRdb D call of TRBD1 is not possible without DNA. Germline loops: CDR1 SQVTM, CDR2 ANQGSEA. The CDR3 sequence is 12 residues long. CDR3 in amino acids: CSVRDTNYEQYF.

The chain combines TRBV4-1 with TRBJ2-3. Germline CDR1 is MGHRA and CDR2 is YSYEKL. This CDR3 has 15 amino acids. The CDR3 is CASSQEALPADTQYF.

CDR3 in amino acids: CASSPTGSYNEQFF. The rearrangement joins TRBV7-3 to TRBJ2-1. The CDR3 length is 14 residues. Germline V CDR1 and CDR2: SGHTA, FQGTGA.

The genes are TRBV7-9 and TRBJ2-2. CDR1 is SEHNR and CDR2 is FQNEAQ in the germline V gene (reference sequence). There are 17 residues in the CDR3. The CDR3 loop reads CASSLEPDHGNTGELFF. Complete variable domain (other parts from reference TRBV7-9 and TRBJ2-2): DTGVSQNPRHKITKRGQNVTFRCDPISEHNRLYWYRQTLGQGPEFLTYFQNEAQLEKSRLLSDRFSAERPKGSFSTLEIQRTEQGDSAMYLCASSLEPDHGNTGELFFGEGSRLTVL.

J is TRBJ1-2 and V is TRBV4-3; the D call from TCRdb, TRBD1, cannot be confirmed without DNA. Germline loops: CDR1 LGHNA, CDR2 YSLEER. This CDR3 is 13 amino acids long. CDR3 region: CASSQDRDDGYTF.

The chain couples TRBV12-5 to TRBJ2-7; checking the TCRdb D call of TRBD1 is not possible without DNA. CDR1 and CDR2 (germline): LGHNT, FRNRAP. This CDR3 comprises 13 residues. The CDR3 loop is CASGLGTDREQYF.